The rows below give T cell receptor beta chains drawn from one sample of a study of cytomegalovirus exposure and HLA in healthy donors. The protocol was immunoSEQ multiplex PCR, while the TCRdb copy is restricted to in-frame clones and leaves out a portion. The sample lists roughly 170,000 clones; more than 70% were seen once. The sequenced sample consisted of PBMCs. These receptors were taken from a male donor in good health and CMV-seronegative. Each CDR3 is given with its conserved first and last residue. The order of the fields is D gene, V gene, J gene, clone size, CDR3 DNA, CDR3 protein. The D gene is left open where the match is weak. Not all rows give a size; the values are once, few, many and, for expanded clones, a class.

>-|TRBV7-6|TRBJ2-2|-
TGTGCCAGCAGCTTAATAGGGGCCGGGGAGCTGTTTTTT
CASSLIGAGELFF
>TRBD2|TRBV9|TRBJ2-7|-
TGTGCCAGCAGCGTAGCCATGGGGGGGGGCTACGAGCAGTACTTC
CASSVAMGGGYEQYF
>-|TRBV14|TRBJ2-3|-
TGTGCCAGCAGGGAGGGTGAATCTAGCACAGATACGCAGTATTTT
CASREGESSTDTQYF
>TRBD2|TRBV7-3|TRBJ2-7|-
TGTGCCAGCAGCTTAAGCGGTCGACTAGCTACGTCCTACGAGCAGTACTTC
CASSLSGRLATSYEQYF
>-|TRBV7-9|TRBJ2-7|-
TGTGCCAGCAGCCCCGACAGGTTTTTCGAGCAGTACTTC
CASSPDRFFEQYF
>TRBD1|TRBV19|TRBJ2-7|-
TGTGCCAGTACCCCCCCTGGACAGGGGAGCGAGCAGTACTTC
CASTPPGQGSEQYF
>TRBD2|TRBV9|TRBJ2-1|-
TGTGCCAGCAGCGCGCCCATACTGTCTAGCGGGGGGGCCTCTGAGCAGTTCTTC
CASSAPILSSGGASEQFF
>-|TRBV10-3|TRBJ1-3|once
TGTGCCACTAGTTCTTTGGAGTCTGGAAACACCATATATTTT
CATSSLESGNTIYF
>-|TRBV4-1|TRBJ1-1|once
TGCGCCAGCAGCCAAGATCGGAGGGCCACTGAAGCTTTCTTT
CASSQDRRATEAFF
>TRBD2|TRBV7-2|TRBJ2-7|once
TGTGCCAGCAGCTTGTTAGCGGGAGGACCCTACGAGCAGTACTTC
CASSLLAGGPYEQYF
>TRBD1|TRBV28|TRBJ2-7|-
TGTGCCAGCAGTCACACGGACAGGCCCTGGGCGTTCAACGAGCAGTACTTC
CASSHTDRPWAFNEQYF
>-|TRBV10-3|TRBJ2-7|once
TGTGCCATCAGTGATTTAACTGATCTGGTCTACGAGCAGTACTTC
CAISDLTDLVYEQYF
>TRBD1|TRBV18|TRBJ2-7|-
TGTGCCAGCTCACCACCGTTCGGGACAGGGGTCTACGAGCAGTACTTC
CASSPPFGTGVYEQYF
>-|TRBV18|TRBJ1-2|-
TGTGCCAGCTCACCAGGAGCGGTTTATGGCTACACCTTC
CASSPGAVYGYTF
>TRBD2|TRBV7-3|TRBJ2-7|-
TGTGCCAGCAGCCCGGGACTAGCGGATACCTACGAGCAGTACTTC
CASSPGLADTYEQYF
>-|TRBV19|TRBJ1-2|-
TGTGCCAGTAGTATGGAGGGACCTTTTGGCTACACCTTC
CASSMEGPFGYTF
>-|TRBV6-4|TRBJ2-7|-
TGTGCCAGCAGTGAAATCGCGGGGTCCGAGCAGTACTTC
CASSEIAGSEQYF
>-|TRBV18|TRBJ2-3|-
TGTGCCAGCTCACCGTCAAATACGCAGTATTTT
CASSPSNTQYF
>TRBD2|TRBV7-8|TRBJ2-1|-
TGTGCCAGCAGCTTAGTGGGGACTAGAGGGGCCACCAATGAGCAGTTCTTC
CASSLVGTRGATNEQFF
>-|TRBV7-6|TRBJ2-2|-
TGTGCCAGCAGCTCTAGACAGGCGGGTCCGGGTTTT
CASSSRQAGPGF
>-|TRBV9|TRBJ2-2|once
TGTGCCAGCAGCGTAGTTCAGGACGGGGAGCTGTTTTTT
CASSVVQDGELFF
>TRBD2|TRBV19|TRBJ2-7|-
TGTGCCAGTAGTCCCCTGGCCGTCGGGGGGACTAGCTTCCACGAGCAGTACTTC
CASSPLAVGGTSFHEQYF
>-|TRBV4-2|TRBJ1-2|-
TGTGCCAGCAGCCAAGTTGAGAACCGGGGTTTCCTAGCCTATGGCTACACCTTC
CASSQVENRGFLAYGYTF
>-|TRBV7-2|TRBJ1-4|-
TGTGCCAGCAGCTTAGTGTCCGGGGTGGCTGAAAAACTGTTTTTT
CASSLVSGVAEKLFF
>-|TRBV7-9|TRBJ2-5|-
TGTGCCAGCAGCTTATGGGAGACGGCGGACTTC
CASSLWETADF
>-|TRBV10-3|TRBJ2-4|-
TGTGCCATCACGGGACCTCGGGAGGCCAAAAACATTCAGTACTTC
CAITGPREAKNIQYF
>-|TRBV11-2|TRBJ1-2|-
TGTGCCAGCAGCTTAAGGACAGATGACTATGGCTACACCTTC
CASSLRTDDYGYTF
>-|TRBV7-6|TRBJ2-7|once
TGTGCCAGCAGCTTAGGGGAGGGGGGAGGCGAGCAGTACTTC
CASSLGEGGGEQYF
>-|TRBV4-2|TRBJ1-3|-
TGTGCCAGCAGCCAACCGTCCGGGGGTGGAAACACCATATATTTT
CASSQPSGGGNTIYF
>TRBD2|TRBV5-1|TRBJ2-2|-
TGCGCCAGCAGCCCCAGACTAGCGGGGGTGAACACCGGGGAGCTGTTTTTT
CASSPRLAGVNTGELFF
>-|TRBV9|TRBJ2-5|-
TGTGCCAGCAGCGCGGGGACTTCCCAAGAGACCCAGTACTTC
CASSAGTSQETQYF
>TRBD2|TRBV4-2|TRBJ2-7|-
TGTGCCAGCAGCCAAGATCGGGTAACTAGCGGGAGGGCCTACGAGCAGTACTTC
CASSQDRVTSGRAYEQYF
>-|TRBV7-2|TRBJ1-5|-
TGTGCCAGCAGCTTAGCTCGTACAACAGCCAATCAGCCCCAGCATTTT
CASSLARTTANQPQHF
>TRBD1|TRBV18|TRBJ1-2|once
TGTGCCAGCTCACCAAACGGACAGGGGAATGGCTACACCTTC
CASSPNGQGNGYTF
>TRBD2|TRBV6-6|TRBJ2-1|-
TGTGCCAGCAGTTTCGGGGGGAGCAATGAGCAGTTCTTC
CASSFGGSNEQFF
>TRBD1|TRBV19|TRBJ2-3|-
TGTGCCAGTACTGTCGACAGGGACACAGATACGCAGTATTTT
CASTVDRDTDTQYF
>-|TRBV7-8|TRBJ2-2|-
TGTGCCAGCAGCTTAGGTAGTGTAGCCGGGGAGCTGTTTTTT
CASSLGSVAGELFF